These 16 T cell receptor beta chains were sequenced from one sample in a study of control samples from healthy donors and cancer patients. Data came from immunoSEQ multiplex PCR; TCRdb stores just in-frame clones and leaves some out. Seen here are some 96,000 clones, 85% to 95% observed once, and the top ten hold 6.5% to 9.5%. Sequencing used blood. These TCRs come from a man between 18 and 35 years old in good health.

The rearrangement links TRBV4-1 to TRBJ2-1; 10 bases align to TRBD2. Per germline, CDR1 MGHRA and CDR2 YSYEKL. The CDR3 is 16 amino acids. Losses at the gene ends were 4 bases for V and 4 bases for J; bases not matched to a gene: 7. For the CDR3, the DNA is TGCGCCAGCAGCCCCCTTCTAGCGGGAGTGTACAATGAGCAGTTCTTC. Residues: CASSPLLAGVYNEQFF.

The chain recombines TRBV28 with TRBJ2-7; TRBD2 aligns across 10 bases. After removal of 6 bases from V and 1 base from J, the junction contained 3 bases not matched to a gene. The CDR3 runs 14 residues. From germline, CDR1 is MDHEN and CDR2 SYDVKM. In DNA, the CDR3 is TGTGCCAGCAGGCGTAGCGGGAGGTCCTACGAGCAGTACTTC. It encodes CASRRSGRSYEQYF.

This clone has only one observation. CDR3 sequence (DNA): TGTGCCAGCAGCTTGAACAGGGGGCACGAGACCCAGTACTTC. Encoded protein: CASSLNRGHETQYF. V is TRBV7-7 and J is TRBJ2-5; 9 bases agree with TRBD1. The junction had 4 bases not matched to a gene; V was cut back by 3 bases and J by 5 bases. Germline V gene data show CDR1 as SSHAT and CDR2 as FNYEAQ (reference sequence). The CDR3 sequence is 14 residues long.

V is TRBV28 and J is TRBJ2-7; D perhaps matches TRBD1 (5 bases). Germline loops: CDR1 MDHEN, CDR2 SYDVKM. V was shortened by 2 bases and J by 5 bases, with 16 bases between the two germline ends. This CDR3 comprises 15 residues. CDR3 nucleotide sequence: TGTGCCAGCAGTTTAGTCCAGGGTTTCGACGACGAGCAGTACTTC. Translated: CASSLVQGFDDEQYF.

This clone showed up just once. This rearrangement joins TRBV9 to TRBJ1-1; D is perhaps TRBD1 (5 bases). Germline V gene data show CDR1 as SGDLS and CDR2 as YYNGEE. The V gene lost 1 base and the J gene lost 4 bases, with 11 bases spanning the gap. The CDR3 spans 14 residues. CDR3 residues: CASSVQAGGTEAFF. In nucleotides, the CDR3 is TGTGCCAGCAGCGTACAGGCCGGGGGCACTGAAGCTTTCTTT.

CDR3 loop: CASSLGSDEQYF. In DNA, the CDR3 is TGTGCCAGCAGCTTAGGATCCGACGAGCAGTACTTC. The genes are TRBV5-4 and TRBJ2-7; no clear D gene. The germline V and J ends were trimmed by 2 bases and 5 bases, with 8 bases remaining between them. The CDR3 runs to 12 residues. The germline CDR1 and CDR2 sequences are SGHNT and YYREEE (reference sequence).

This chain connects TRBV6-1 to TRBJ1-6; D gene ambiguous. The V end lost 3 bases, the J end lost 8 bases, and 11 bases lay between the germline ends. Germline-derived CDR1 and CDR2 are MNHNS and SASEGT. The CDR3 runs 14 residues. The CDR3 DNA reads TGTGCCAGCAGTGACAAGGGTGCCCATTCACCCCTCCACTTT. It codes for CASSDKGAHSPLHF.

The V gene is TRBV29-1, the J gene TRBJ2-7; 8 bases are a match to TRBD1. This CDR3 is 13 amino acids long. Germline-derived CDR1 and CDR2 are SQVTM and ANQGSEA. V was pared by 7 bases and J by 0 bases, with 5 bases of the junction left unmatched. The CDR3 spells CSARTGSSYEQYF. CDR3 DNA: TGCAGCGCCCGGACAGGGAGCTCCTACGAGCAGTACTTC.

This sequence joins TRBV5-4 and TRBJ1-2, with D perhaps matching TRBD1 (6 bases). CDR1 and CDR2 (germline): SGHNT, YYREEE (reference sequence). The CDR3 loop spans 15 amino acids. The V and J ends lost 2 bases and 5 bases respectively, with 16 bases between them. The CDR3 reads CASSLLGQGIYGYTF. CDR3 DNA: TGTGCCAGCAGCTTACTGGGGCAGGGGATTTATGGCTACACCTTC.

V gene TRBV5-1 combines with J gene TRBJ1-2; D is uncertain. The V end lost 0 bases, the J end lost 7 bases, and 13 bases lay between the germline ends. The CDR3 has 14 amino acids. The germline V gene has CDR1 SGHRS and CDR2 YFSETQ. CDR3 sequence reads: CASSLEGLGSGYTF. CDR3 DNA sequence: TGCGCCAGCAGCTTGGAAGGCTTAGGGTCTGGCTACACCTTC.

This chain connects TRBV19 to TRBJ1-2, with D unresolved. Trimming took 6 bases from V and 0 from J, leaving 11 bases between them. Germline loops: CDR1 LNHDA, CDR2 SQIVND (reference sequence). This CDR3 has 14 residues. The CDR3 nucleotides are TGTGCCAGTAGCCCTGGACCCGCTAACTATGGCTACACCTTC. This sequence encodes CASSPGPANYGYTF.

This CDR3 is CASSVSGDPLSYTF. Written as DNA, the CDR3 is TGTGCCAGCAGCGTGTCAGGAGACCCCTTGAGCTACACCTTC. J is TRBJ1-2 and V is TRBV9; D unclear. CDR3 length equals 14 residues. V shed 2 bases and J shed 9 bases, with 17 bases lying between them. CDR1 is SGDLS, CDR2 YYNGEE, per germline.

V and J are TRBV6-7 and TRBJ1-5; no reliable D call. TRBV6-7 is known as an ORF, though its function is uncertain. V shed 0 bases and J shed 6 bases, with 9 bases lying between them. The CDR3 totals 14 residues. CDR3 DNA: TGTGCCAGCAGTTACTCGACGGGGTGTCAGCCCCAGCATTTT. Its protein product is CASSYSTGCQPQHF.

The gene calls are TRBV27 and TRBJ1-1, with 7 nucleotides matching TRBD1. The CDR3 runs to 12 residues. Germline values: CDR1 MNHEY, CDR2 SMNVEV (reference sequence). V shed 3 bases and J 11 bases; nucleotides not matched to a gene: 6. The CDR3 DNA is TGTGCCAGCAGTTTTAGGGGGCAGGGGGCTTTCTTT. Its protein product is CASSFRGQGAFF.

CDR3 DNA: TGTGCCTTAACGGGACTTGTTGGAAACACCATATATTTT. It encodes CALTGLVGNTIYF. This chain links TRBV30 with TRBJ1-3; weak D call: TRBD1 (5 bases). CDR1 and CDR2 from the germline V gene are GTSNPN and SVGIG (reference sequence). The CDR3 has 13 residues. Trimming pared 7 bases from V and 3 bases from J, leaving 13 bases between.

V usage is TRBV29-1 and J usage is TRBJ1-1, with D tentatively TRBD1 (6 bases). The CDR3 spans 12 residues. Trimming shortened V by 3 bases and J by 8 bases, and 13 bases separated the two germline ends. The germline V gene has CDR1 SQVTM and CDR2 ANQGSEA. CDR3 DNA sequence: TGCAGCGTTGAGAGGGGGGGATCCGAAGCTTTCTTT. This gives the protein CSVERGGSEAFF. Filled out from reference TRBV29-1 and TRBJ1-1, the complete variable domain reads SAVISQKPSRDICQRGTSLTIQCQVDSQVTMMFWYRQQPGQSLTLIATANQGSEATYESGFVIDKFPISRPNLTFSTLTVSNMSPEDSSIYLCSVERGGSEAFFGQGTRLTVV.